The clone carrying this TCR beta chain was found a few times. No antigen is known for it. The data originate from a study of OX40 agonist ivuxolimab in advanced cancers. Broader study findings: Dosing at 0.1 to 3.0 mg/kg was accompanied by clonal expansion of CD4+ and CD8+ blood T cells by week 6.

It was autoimmune disease history or systemic immunosuppression that excluded patients. TCRdb's table, derived via immunoSEQ multiplex PCR, lists solely in-frame clones and lacks some. The data show some 37,000 clones, with roughly 82% seen just once and roughly 1.8% held by the top ten. This clonotype was obtained from an adult with an advanced solid tumor such as melanoma, head and neck, liver or kidney cancer. The specimen was CD4+ or CD8+ T cells sorted from blood, collected in a trial of the OX40 agonist ivuxolimab.

CDR3 amino acids: CASSLQGRRSPLHF. CDR3 DNA: TGTGCCAGCAGTTTACAGGGGAGACGGTCACCCCTCCACTTT. The chain links TRBV11-1 to TRBJ1-6, with 7 positions matching TRBD1. Germline assignment: CDR1 SGHAT and CDR2 FQDESV (reference sequence). This CDR3 comprises 14 residues. V lost 6 bases to trimming and J lost 10 bases; unmatched junction nucleotides: 9. Full variable domain (remainder filled in from reference TRBV11-1 and TRBJ1-6): EAEVAQSPRYKITEKSQAVAFWCDPISGHATLYWYRQILGQGPELLVQFQDESVVDDSQLPKDRFSAERLKGVDSTLKIQPAELGDSAMYLCASSLQGRRSPLHFGNGTRLTVT.